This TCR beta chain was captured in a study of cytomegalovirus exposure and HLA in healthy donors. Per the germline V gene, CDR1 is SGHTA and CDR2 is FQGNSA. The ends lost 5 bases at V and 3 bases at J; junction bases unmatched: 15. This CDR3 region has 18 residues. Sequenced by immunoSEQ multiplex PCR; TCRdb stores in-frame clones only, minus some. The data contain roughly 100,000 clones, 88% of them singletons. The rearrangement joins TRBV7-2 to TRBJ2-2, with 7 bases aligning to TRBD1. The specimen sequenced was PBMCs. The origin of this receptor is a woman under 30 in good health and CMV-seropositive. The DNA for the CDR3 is TGTGCCAGCAGCGGGATTAAGGGGGCGAAGGGGGACACCGGGGAGCTGTTTTTT. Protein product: CASSGIKGAKGDTGELFF.